The rows below give T cell receptor beta chains drawn from one sample of a study of graft-versus-host responses after intestinal transplantation. Libraries were prepared by immunoSEQ multiplex PCR; TCRdb keeps only in-frame clonotypes and omits some of them. The data hold roughly 60,000 clones, with 85% to 90% observed a single time. The input for sequencing was PBMCs, taken 26 days after transplant. Source of these receptors: a human patient who received an intestinal transplant, so some T cells may come from the graft donor. Both conserved end residues are part of each CDR3. The D gene is left open where the match is weak. A row's size may be missing; if present it is once, few, many or a size class.

v_call: TRBV27; d_call: TRBD2; j_call: TRBJ2-1; clone_size: NA; cdr3_aa: CASSPGLAGLNEQFF; cdr3_nt: TGTGCCAGCAGTCCGGGACTAGCGGGGCTCAATGAGCAGTTCTTC
v_call: TRBV28; d_call: NA; j_call: TRBJ2-7; clone_size: NA; cdr3_aa: CASRFAREQYF; cdr3_nt: TGTGCCAGCAGATTCGCCCGGGAGCAGTACTTC
v_call: TRBV9; d_call: NA; j_call: TRBJ1-6; clone_size: NA; cdr3_aa: CASSGRGGNSPLHF; cdr3_nt: TGTGCCAGCAGCGGGAGAGGGGGAAATTCACCCCTCCACTTT
v_call: TRBV6-6; d_call: TRBD2; j_call: TRBJ2-3; clone_size: NA; cdr3_aa: CASSYYLAGGTDTQYF; cdr3_nt: TGTGCCAGCAGTTACTACCTAGCGGGGGGCACAGATACGCAGTATTTT
v_call: TRBV5-1; d_call: NA; j_call: TRBJ2-2; clone_size: NA; cdr3_aa: CASSFRRTKVGFDGELFF; cdr3_nt: TGCGCCAGCAGCTTTCGACGGACTAAGGTCGGGTTTGACGGGGAGCTGTTTTTT
v_call: TRBV9; d_call: TRBD2; j_call: TRBJ2-5; clone_size: NA; cdr3_aa: CASSAEGGGKQETQYF; cdr3_nt: TGTGCCAGCAGCGCCGAGGGCGGGGGGAAACAAGAGACCCAGTACTTC
v_call: TRBV7-9; d_call: NA; j_call: TRBJ2-6; clone_size: NA; cdr3_aa: CASRLSGVGANVLTF; cdr3_nt: TGTGCCAGCAGGCTTTCAGGCGTCGGGGCCAACGTCCTGACTTTC
v_call: TRBV6-5; d_call: NA; j_call: TRBJ2-1; clone_size: NA; cdr3_aa: CATGRRAGEQFF; cdr3_nt: TGTGCCACCGGGCGGCGGGCCGGTGAGCAGTTCTTC
v_call: TRBV4-1; d_call: NA; j_call: TRBJ2-1; clone_size: NA; cdr3_aa: CASSQERDGSSYNEQFF; cdr3_nt: TGCGCCAGCAGCCAAGAACGGGACGGGAGCTCCTACAATGAGCAGTTCTTC
v_call: TRBV28; d_call: NA; j_call: TRBJ1-1; clone_size: NA; cdr3_aa: CASGGRANWDTEAFF; cdr3_nt: TGTGCCAGCGGAGGGAGGGCGAACTGGGACACTGAAGCTTTCTTT
v_call: TRBV9; d_call: TRBD1; j_call: TRBJ2-5; clone_size: NA; cdr3_aa: CARSVFELRDRDQETQYF; cdr3_nt: TGTGCCAGGTCGGTATTTGAGCTGAGGGACAGGGACCAAGAGACCCAGTACTTC
v_call: TRBV6-1; d_call: TRBD1; j_call: TRBJ2-7; clone_size: NA; cdr3_aa: CASTPGQGGHEQYF; cdr3_nt: TGTGCCAGCACCCCGGGACAGGGTGGCCACGAGCAGTACTTC
v_call: TRBV4-2; d_call: TRBD1; j_call: TRBJ2-1; clone_size: NA; cdr3_aa: CASSQDMGTGAEQFF; cdr3_nt: TGTGCCAGCAGCCAAGATATGGGGACAGGGGCTGAGCAGTTCTTC
v_call: TRBV4-2; d_call: TRBD1; j_call: TRBJ1-1; clone_size: NA; cdr3_aa: CASSQAGQGATEAFF; cdr3_nt: TGTGCCAGCAGCCAGGCGGGCCAGGGGGCCACTGAAGCTTTCTTT
v_call: TRBV5-5; d_call: NA; j_call: TRBJ1-2; clone_size: NA; cdr3_aa: CASSLGRNYGYTF; cdr3_nt: TGTGCCAGCAGCTTGGGGCGGAACTATGGCTACACCTTC
v_call: TRBV28; d_call: NA; j_call: TRBJ2-2; clone_size: NA; cdr3_aa: CASSFTGNTGELFF; cdr3_nt: TGTGCCAGCAGTTTTACGGGGAACACCGGGGAGCTGTTTTTT
v_call: TRBV6-6; d_call: TRBD1; j_call: TRBJ1-1; clone_size: NA; cdr3_aa: CASSYSGQGAEAFF; cdr3_nt: TGTGCCAGCAGTTACTCGGGACAGGGGGCTGAAGCTTTCTTT
v_call: TRBV6-1; d_call: NA; j_call: TRBJ2-5; clone_size: NA; cdr3_aa: CASSEDTGGETQYF; cdr3_nt: TGTGCCAGCAGTGAAGACACCGGAGGGGAGACCCAGTACTTC
v_call: TRBV6-5; d_call: TRBD1; j_call: TRBJ2-7; clone_size: NA; cdr3_aa: CASSYSGTGTYEQYF; cdr3_nt: TGTGCCAGCAGTTACTCCGGGACAGGCACCTACGAGCAGTACTTC
v_call: TRBV15; d_call: TRBD2; j_call: TRBJ2-5; clone_size: once; cdr3_aa: CATSRVVAGGFETQYF; cdr3_nt: TGTGCCACCAGCAGAGTTGTTGCGGGGGGGTTTGAGACCCAGTACTTC
v_call: TRBV14; d_call: NA; j_call: TRBJ2-1; clone_size: NA; cdr3_aa: CASSQDGQGRGANEQFF; cdr3_nt: TGTGCCAGCAGCCAAGACGGACAGGGGCGGGGGGCCAATGAGCAGTTCTTC
v_call: TRBV9; d_call: TRBD2; j_call: TRBJ2-1; clone_size: NA; cdr3_aa: CASSYSGGEGEQFF; cdr3_nt: TGTGCCAGCAGCTATAGCGGGGGGGAGGGTGAGCAGTTCTTC
v_call: TRBV20-1; d_call: NA; j_call: TRBJ1-2; clone_size: NA; cdr3_aa: CSVTAYGYTF; cdr3_nt: TGCAGTGTTACAGCCTATGGCTACACCTTC
v_call: TRBV5-4; d_call: NA; j_call: TRBJ2-3; clone_size: NA; cdr3_aa: CALRGGTDTQYF; cdr3_nt: TGTGCCTTGCGCGGCGGGACAGATACGCAGTATTTT
v_call: TRBV11-2; d_call: NA; j_call: TRBJ2-2; clone_size: NA; cdr3_aa: CASSSHPTATGELFF; cdr3_nt: TGTGCCAGCAGCTCCCACCCTACCGCCACCGGGGAGCTGTTTTTT
v_call: TRBV27; d_call: NA; j_call: TRBJ1-3; clone_size: NA; cdr3_aa: CASSLFWGAANTIYF; cdr3_nt: TGTGCCAGCAGTTTATTTTGGGGAGCGGCAAACACCATATATTTT
v_call: TRBV5-6; d_call: NA; j_call: TRBJ1-1; clone_size: NA; cdr3_aa: CASSLAGYLAFF; cdr3_nt: TGTGCCAGCAGCTTGGCCGGGTATTTGGCTTTCTTT
v_call: TRBV9; d_call: TRBD2; j_call: TRBJ2-1; clone_size: NA; cdr3_aa: CASSAGLAGVANEQFF; cdr3_nt: TGTGCCAGCAGCGCGGGACTAGCGGGAGTCGCCAATGAGCAGTTCTTC
v_call: TRBV7-6; d_call: NA; j_call: TRBJ2-2; clone_size: few; cdr3_aa: CASAQGSNTGELFF; cdr3_nt: TGTGCCAGCGCCCAGGGCTCGAACACCGGGGAGCTGTTTTTT
v_call: TRBV5-8; d_call: NA; j_call: TRBJ1-1; clone_size: NA; cdr3_aa: CARTRTGSNPNTEAFF; cdr3_nt: TGTGCCAGAACCCGAACAGGGTCCAACCCAAACACTGAAGCTTTCTTT
v_call: TRBV4-1; d_call: TRBD1; j_call: TRBJ1-1; clone_size: once; cdr3_aa: CASSQTGGQGGAFF; cdr3_nt: TGCGCCAGCAGCCAAACCGGGGGACAGGGTGGCGCTTTCTTT
v_call: TRBV2; d_call: TRBD2; j_call: TRBJ2-3; clone_size: NA; cdr3_aa: CASSGLAGGLGYPTDTQYF; cdr3_nt: TGTGCCAGCAGTGGCCTAGCGGGGGGGCTGGGCTATCCGACAGATACGCAGTATTTT
v_call: TRBV11-2; d_call: NA; j_call: TRBJ1-3; clone_size: NA; cdr3_aa: CASSPQPGQGGNTIYF; cdr3_nt: TGTGCCAGCAGCCCTCAACCAGGGCAGGGAGGAAACACCATATATTTT
v_call: TRBV30; d_call: NA; j_call: TRBJ2-1; clone_size: NA; cdr3_aa: CAWSRRNEQFF; cdr3_nt: TGTGCCTGGAGTCGTCGCAATGAGCAGTTCTTC
v_call: TRBV9; d_call: TRBD2; j_call: TRBJ2-1; clone_size: NA; cdr3_aa: CASSASLAGENYNEQFF; cdr3_nt: TGTGCCAGCAGCGCATCATTAGCGGGGGAGAACTACAATGAGCAGTTCTTC
v_call: TRBV19; d_call: TRBD1; j_call: TRBJ1-5; clone_size: NA; cdr3_aa: CASSTWGQGNQPQHF; cdr3_nt: TGTGCCAGTAGTACCTGGGGACAGGGCAACCAGCCCCAGCATTTT
v_call: TRBV4-1; d_call: NA; j_call: TRBJ2-7; clone_size: few; cdr3_aa: CASSQGPRAYEQYF; cdr3_nt: TGCGCCAGCAGCCAAGGACCCCGGGCCTACGAGCAGTACTTC
v_call: TRBV5-1; d_call: TRBD2; j_call: TRBJ2-3; clone_size: NA; cdr3_aa: CASSPLADPTDTQYF; cdr3_nt: TGCGCCAGCAGCCCACTAGCGGACCCCACAGATACGCAGTATTTT
v_call: TRBV11-2; d_call: TRBD1; j_call: TRBJ1-1; clone_size: NA; cdr3_aa: CASSLETGVSEAFF; cdr3_nt: TGTGCCAGCAGCTTAGAAACAGGGGTCTCGGAAGCTTTCTTT
v_call: TRBV21-1; d_call: NA; j_call: TRBJ1-2; clone_size: once; cdr3_aa: CASSTPTGGPYGYTF; cdr3_nt: TGTGCCAGCAGCACCCCGACAGGGGGACCGTATGGCTACACCTTC
v_call: TRBV6-4; d_call: TRBD2; j_call: TRBJ2-1; clone_size: NA; cdr3_aa: CATGLAGGHEQFF; cdr3_nt: TGTGCCACGGGACTAGCGGGGGGGCATGAGCAGTTCTTC
v_call: TRBV19; d_call: TRBD1; j_call: TRBJ2-5; clone_size: NA; cdr3_aa: CASKPGQGASQETQYF; cdr3_nt: TGTGCCAGTAAACCGGGACAGGGGGCTTCTCAAGAGACCCAGTACTTC